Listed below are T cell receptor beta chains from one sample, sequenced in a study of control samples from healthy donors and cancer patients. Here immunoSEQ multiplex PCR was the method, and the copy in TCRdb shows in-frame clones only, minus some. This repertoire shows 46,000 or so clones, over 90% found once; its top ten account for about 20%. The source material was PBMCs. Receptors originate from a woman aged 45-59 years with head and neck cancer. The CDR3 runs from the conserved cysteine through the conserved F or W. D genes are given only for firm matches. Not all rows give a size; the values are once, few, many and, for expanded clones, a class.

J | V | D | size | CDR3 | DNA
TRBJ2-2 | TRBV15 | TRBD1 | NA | CATGRPGQLITGELFF | TGTGCCACCGGCAGACCGGGACAGCTCATCACCGGGGAGCTGTTTTTT
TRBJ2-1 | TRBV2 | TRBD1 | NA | CASTGTGYNEQFF | TGTGCCAGCACCGGGACAGGGTACAATGAGCAGTTCTTC
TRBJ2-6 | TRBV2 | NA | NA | CASSGANVLTF | TGTGCTTCCTCTGGGGCCAACGTCCTGACTTTC
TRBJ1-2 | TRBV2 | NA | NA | CASRAGRSSGGYTF | TGTGCCAGCAGAGCGGGACGGTCTTCCGGGGGCTACACCTTC
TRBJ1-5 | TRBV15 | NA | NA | CATSTEGQPQHF | TGTGCCACCAGCACTGAGGGGCAGCCCCAGCATTTT
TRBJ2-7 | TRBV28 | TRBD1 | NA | CASSPGQGVEQYF | TGTGCCAGCAGTCCGGGACAGGGGGTCGAGCAGTACTTC
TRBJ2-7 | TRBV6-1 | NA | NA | CASSGELGTQYFTYEQYF | TGTGCCAGCAGTGGGGAGTTAGGGACGCAGTATTTTACCTACGAGCAGTACTTC
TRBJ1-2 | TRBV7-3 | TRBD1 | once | CASSSGQGDGYTF | TGTGCCAGCAGCTCGGGACAGGGAGATGGCTACACCTTC
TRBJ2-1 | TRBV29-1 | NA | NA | CSVRVSGSSYNEQFF | TGCAGCGTTCGGGTTAGCGGTAGCTCCTACAATGAGCAGTTCTTC
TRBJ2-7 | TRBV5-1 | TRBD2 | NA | CASSPRTSGGLTYEQYF | TGCGCCAGCAGCCCTCGGACTAGCGGGGGACTAACCTACGAGCAGTACTTC
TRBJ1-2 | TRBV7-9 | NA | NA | CASSLVLEGYTF | TGTGCCAGCAGCTTAGTCCTCGAGGGCTACACCTTC
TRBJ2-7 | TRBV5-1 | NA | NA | CASSGSGARDEQYF | TGCGCCAGCAGCGGAAGTGGGGCGAGGGACGAGCAGTACTTC
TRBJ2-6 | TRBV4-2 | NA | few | CASSQEKGTGANVLTF | TGTGCCAGCAGCCAAGAGAAGGGTACTGGGGCCAACGTCCTGACTTTC
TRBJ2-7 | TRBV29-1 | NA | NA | CSVDGGAGEQYF | TGCAGCGTTGATGGGGGGGCGGGCGAGCAGTACTTC
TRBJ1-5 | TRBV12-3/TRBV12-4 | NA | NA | CASKFSSNQPQHF | TGTGCCAGCAAATTCAGTAGCAATCAGCCCCAGCATTTT
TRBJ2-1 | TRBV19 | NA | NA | CASSIDANEQFF | TGTGCCAGTAGTATAGATGCTAACGAGCAGTTCTTC
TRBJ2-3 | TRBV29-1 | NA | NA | CSVRGVRQGTDTQYF | TGCAGCGTTAGAGGGGTCAGGCAGGGCACAGATACGCAGTATTTT
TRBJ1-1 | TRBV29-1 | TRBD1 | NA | CSSRQGETEAFF | TGCAGCTCTCGACAGGGGGAAACTGAAGCTTTCTTT
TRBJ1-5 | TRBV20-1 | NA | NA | CSASPQNNQPQHF | TGCAGTGCTAGTCCCCAGAACAATCAGCCCCAGCATTTT
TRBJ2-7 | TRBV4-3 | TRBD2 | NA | CASSQGSGASYEQYF | TGCGCCAGCAGCCAAGGTAGCGGGGCCTCCTACGAGCAGTACTTC
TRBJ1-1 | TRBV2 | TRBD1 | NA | CASSEGRGDTEAFF | TGTGCCAGCAGTGAAGGCAGGGGGGACACTGAAGCTTTCTTT
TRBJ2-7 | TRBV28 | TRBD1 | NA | CASSSSTGFSYEQYF | TGTGCCAGCAGTTCATCGACAGGGTTTTCCTACGAGCAGTACTTC
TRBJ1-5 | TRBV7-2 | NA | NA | CASSLGEPWAFHSNQPQHF | TGTGCCAGCAGCTTAGGGGAACCTTGGGCGTTCCATAGCAATCAGCCCCAGCATTTT
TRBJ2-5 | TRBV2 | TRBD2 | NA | CASNNPPKGRERETQYF | TGTGCCAGCAACAACCCCCCGAAGGGGAGGGAGAGAGAGACCCAGTACTTC
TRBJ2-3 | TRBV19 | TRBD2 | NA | CASSPSGRDTQYF | TGTGCCAGTAGCCCTAGCGGGAGAGATACGCAGTATTTT
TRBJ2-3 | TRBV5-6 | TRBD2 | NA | CASSFRSSGPDTQYF | TGTGCCAGCAGCTTTCGATCTAGCGGCCCAGATACGCAGTATTTT
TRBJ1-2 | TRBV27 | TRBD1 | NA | CASSVQQGADGYTF | TGTGCCAGCAGTGTACAACAGGGGGCGGATGGCTACACCTTC
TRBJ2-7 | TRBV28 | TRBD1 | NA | CASSWDRGEYEQYF | TGTGCCAGCAGCTGGGACAGGGGAGAATACGAGCAGTACTTC
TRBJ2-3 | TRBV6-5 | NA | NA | CASSYSAGRTDTQYF | TGTGCCAGCAGTTACTCGGCGGGACGCACAGATACGCAGTATTTT
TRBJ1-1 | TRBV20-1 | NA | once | CSASAQGRVAEAFF | TGCAGTGCTAGTGCTCAAGGGCGGGTCGCTGAAGCTTTCTTT
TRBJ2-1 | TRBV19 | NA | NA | CASSNWGHSNEQFF | TGTGCCAGTAGTAACTGGGGACATAGCAATGAGCAGTTCTTC
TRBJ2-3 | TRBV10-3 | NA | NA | CAISVGGQSTDTQYF | TGTGCCATCAGCGTCGGTGGGCAGAGCACAGATACGCAGTATTTT
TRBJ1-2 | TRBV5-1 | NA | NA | CASSLGRPGDYGYTF | TGCGCCAGCAGCTTGGGTCGGCCAGGGGACTATGGCTACACCTTC
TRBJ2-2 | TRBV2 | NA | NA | CASSRAGELFF | TGTGCCAGCTCTAGGGCCGGGGAGCTGTTTTTT
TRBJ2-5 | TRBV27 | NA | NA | CASSLSGETQYF | TGTGCCAGCAGTTTGAGTGGAGAGACCCAGTACTTC
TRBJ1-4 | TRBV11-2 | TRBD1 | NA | CASSQQPTGSDEKLFF | TGTGCCAGCAGCCAGCAACCGACAGGGAGTGATGAAAAACTGTTTTTT
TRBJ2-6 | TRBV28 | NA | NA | CASSWNSGANVLTF | TGTGCCAGCAGTTGGAACTCTGGGGCCAACGTCCTGACTTTC
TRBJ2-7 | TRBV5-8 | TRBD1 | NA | CASSFEMTGSIGTEQYF | TGTGCCAGCAGCTTCGAGATGACAGGGTCAATTGGGACCGAGCAGTACTTC
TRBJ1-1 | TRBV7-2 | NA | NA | CASSLASGPGSDEAFF | TGTGCCAGCAGCTTAGCCTCAGGGCCGGGGTCGGATGAAGCTTTCTTT
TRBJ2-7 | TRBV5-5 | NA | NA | CASSPGGNEQYF | TGTGCCAGCAGCCCGGGGGGCAACGAGCAGTACTTC